A single TCR beta chain is shown here with its context. The sample comes from a study of blood T cell repertoires in COVID-19. As for the study in general: Acute and convalescent COVID-19 specimens originated in the United States, Italy and Spain.

Profiling relied on immunoSEQ multiplex PCR, and the TCRdb table lists in-frame clones only, not all of them. The repertoire has 270,000 or so clones, 88% of them found once; the top ten carry 1% to 1.5%. The clonotype originates from a woman between 40 and 55 years old with acute COVID-19. Sequencing was carried out using PBMCs or T cells enriched from blood (not recorded which).

The CDR3 protein is CASSRDGVSSYNSPLHF. The CDR3 nucleotides read TGTGCCAGCAGCCGAGACGGAGTAAGCTCCTATAATTCACCCCTCCACTTT. This chain joins TRBV5-5 and TRBJ1-6; D not resolved. The ends were cut back, 4 bases at V and 0 bases at J, with 14 bases in the middle. Germline V gene sequence: CDR1 SGHKS, CDR2 YYEKEE (reference sequence). This CDR3 is 17 amino acids long.